Below, 15 T cell receptor beta chains from the same sample are listed, as sequenced in a study of T cells after yellow fever vaccination (dated by TCRdb to the late 2010s). The method was 5' RACE. TCRdb names Illumina HiSeq 2500 as the instrument used. TCRdb reran the public reads through fastp at Q25 and MiXCR, keeping productive beta chains. Duplicate CDR3 protein sequences are folded into a single record with the most common DNA and genes. Recorded for this sample are under 550,000 distinct CDR3 sequences; 21% of them occurred a single time. The top ten clones comprise 16% of the sample. The sample's treatment or condition label, in plain terms: live attenuated yellow fever vaccine strain. The sample here was PBMCs, taken more than 20 days after the first yellow fever vaccination. The receptors were gathered from a man between 18 and 35 years old who received the YFV17D yellow fever vaccine.

In this sample, this clonotype turned up a few times. This chain links TRBV6-2 or TRBV6-3 with TRBJ1-2; the match to TRBD1 covers 8 bases. V was clipped by 4 bases and J by 6 bases; unmatched bases: 7. Per the germline V gene, CDR1 is MNHEY and CDR2 is SVGEGT. CDR3 length: 14 residues. The chain's CDR3 is CASSSGTGLHGYTF. The CDR3 bases are TGTGCCAGCAGTTCGGGGACAGGCTTGCATGGCTACACCTTC.

The chain uses TRBV2 and TRBJ1-5; D remains unclear. The V end lost 3 bases, the J end lost 10 bases, and 19 bases lay between the germline ends. The CDR3 sequence is 15 residues long. Germline CDR1 reads SNHLY; CDR2 reads FYNNEI. CDR3 sequence: CASSEVTATLHPQHF. The CDR3 region has the DNA TGTGCCAGCAGTGAGGTGACTGCTACCCTTCATCCCCAGCATTTT.

In its sample, this clonotype was seen a few times. V is TRBV5-1 and J is TRBJ1-1; maybe TRBD1 (5 bases). Germline V CDR1 and CDR2: SGHRS, YFSETQ. The V end lost 5 bases, the J end lost 1 base, and 15 bases lay between the germline ends. The CDR3 contains 15 residues. The DNA for the CDR3 is TGCGCCAGCAGTATTCTTGGGGCGGGGAACACTGAAGCTTTCTTT. Protein sequence: CASSILGAGNTEAFF.

This clonotype was detected a few times. The V gene is TRBV5-1, the J gene TRBJ2-5, with 8 bases matching TRBD2. Trimming at V came to 4 bases and at J to 4 bases, leaving 12 bases not matched to a gene. Germline values: CDR1 SGHRS, CDR2 YFSETQ. The CDR3 runs to 16 residues. The chain's CDR3 is CASSPVAGGRVETQYF. The DNA of the CDR3 is TGCGCCAGCAGCCCGGTGGCGGGGGGTCGGGTAGAGACCCAGTACTTC.

CDR3 loop: CASSQGTSGAASYNEQFF. The CDR3, as DNA: TGTGCCAGCAGCCAGGGGACTAGCGGGGCCGCCTCCTACAATGAGCAGTTCTTC. V and J are TRBV9 and TRBJ2-1; 13 bases fit TRBD2. The length of the CDR3 is 18 residues. Germline V gene sequence: CDR1 SGDLS, CDR2 YYNGEE. V dropped 4 bases and J dropped 0; count of bases not matched to a gene: 7.

The sample holds a few counts of this clonotype. The chain has TRBV5-1 and TRBJ1-4; no reliable D call. Deletions cut 0 bases from V and 10 bases from J, with 19 bases between. The germline V gene encodes CDR1 SGHRS and CDR2 YFSETQ. CDR3 length equals 16 residues. In DNA, the CDR3 is TGCGCCAGCAGCTTGGAGGCCACTCAAGCCGCCGGAAAACTGTTTTTT. Protein product: CASSLEATQAAGKLFF.

The genes are TRBV6-2 or TRBV6-3 and TRBJ2-5, with a weak D call TRBD2 (6 bases). Per the germline V gene, CDR1 is MNHEY and CDR2 is SVGEGT. This CDR3 comprises 15 residues. V was trimmed by 0 bases and J by 3 bases, leaving 11 bases between them. The CDR3 loop reads CASSYSVGEEETQYF. CDR3 coding DNA: TGTGCCAGCAGTTACTCGGTAGGGGAGGAAGAGACCCAGTACTTC.

The V call is TRBV20-1, the J call TRBJ1-2, with 12 bases fitting TRBD1. V lost 6 bases and J lost 7; bases outside the gene matches: 6. The CDR3 has 13 amino acids. The germline V gene has CDR1 DFQATT and CDR2 SNEGSKA (reference sequence). In nucleotides, the CDR3 is TGCAGTGCCCCGGGACAGGGGGCATTTGGCTACACCTTC. It codes for CSAPGQGAFGYTF.

To note about this clonotype: Germline and junction disagree at one end, which may indicate a read error. The chain couples TRBV5-1 to TRBJ2-5; 9 positions match TRBD2. The CDR3 runs 16 residues. CDR1 and CDR2 (germline): SGHRS, YFSETQ. The DNA of the CDR3 is TGCGCCTGCAGCTCCGACGGGCGGGGGGGTGGAGAGACCCAGTACTTC. Protein: CACSSDGRGGGETQYF.

This clonotype was counted ten times or more. This chain uses TRBV11-2 with TRBJ2-1, with D hard to call. CDR3 length: 15 amino acids. V lost 0 bases and J lost 1, with 7 bases in between. Germline V CDR1 and CDR2: SGHAT, FQNNGV. The CDR3 region is CASSLDGRSYNEQFF. The CDR3 bases are TGTGCCAGCAGCTTAGATGGCAGGTCCTACAATGAGCAGTTCTTC.

This clonotype has ten or more counts. The rearrangement joins TRBV20-1 to TRBJ2-3; D perhaps matches TRBD1 (5 bases). CDR1 and CDR2 from the germline V gene are DFQATT and SNEGSKA (reference sequence). V was shortened by 6 bases and J by 0 bases, with 16 bases between the two germline ends. The CDR3 spans 15 residues. CDR3 sequence: CSAPRQISSTDTQYF. In nucleotides, the CDR3 is TGCAGTGCACCTAGACAGATTTCTAGCACAGATACGCAGTATTTT.

The chain combines TRBV7-9 with TRBJ2-1, with 10 bases matching TRBD2. V lost 5 bases and J lost 7; bases outside the gene matches: 11. The CDR3 runs to 16 residues. CDR1 and CDR2 (germline): SEHNR, FQNEAQ (reference sequence). CDR3 bases: TGTGCCAGCAGCGCCTCCGGGACTAGCGCGGGAAATGAGCAGTTCTTC. It specifies CASSASGTSAGNEQFF.

This clonotype was counted once. The chain uses TRBV20-1 and TRBJ1-5, with 9 bases lining up with TRBD1. This CDR3 spans 17 amino acids. The germline V gene has CDR1 DFQATT and CDR2 SNEGSKA (reference sequence). Unmatched junction bases numbered 16, after V lost 4 bases and J lost 6 bases. CDR3: CSANSNRGQEASQPQHF. The CDR3 DNA follows: TGCAGTGCTAACAGTAACAGGGGGCAGGAGGCGAGTCAGCCCCAGCATTTT.

The chain combines TRBV5-1 with TRBJ1-1; D perhaps matches TRBD1 (5 bases). Germline V gene data show CDR1 as SGHRS and CDR2 as YFSETQ. There are 14 residues in the CDR3. V was clipped by 2 bases and J by 0 bases, with 8 bases between them. The CDR3 here is CASSFRDLNTEAFF. As DNA, the CDR3 is TGCGCCAGCAGCTTCCGGGACCTGAACACTGAAGCTTTCTTT.

This clonotype was observed a handful of times. This chain's CDR3 is CASSSQQGHPPEAFF. CDR3 sequence (DNA): TGTGCCAGCAGCTCACAACAGGGACACCCCCCTGAAGCTTTCTTT. This sequence joins TRBV9 and TRBJ1-1, with TRBD1 as a possible D gene (6 bases). With 4 bases removed from V and 6 bases from J, the gap between germline ends came to 19 bases. The germline CDR1 and CDR2 sequences are SGDLS and YYNGEE. This CDR3 comprises 15 residues.